This T cell receptor (beta chain) came from a study of breast tumors, draining lymph nodes, adjacent tissues. Study-wide findings and caveats: Luminal-like breast cancer showed significantly higher tumor–nontumor repertoire similarity than basal-like. Tumors had less TCR diversity than lymph nodes, more than nontumor tissue. The lymph node origin of tumor T cells was framed as consistent with a hypothesis, not demonstrated.

TCRdb re-called the multiplex PCR reads with MiXCR, one entry per CDR3 protein. This table holds 85,000 to 130,000 distinct CDR3 sequences, about 30% found once. V shed 3 bases and J shed 6 bases, with 14 bases lying between them. The CDR3 is 15 residues long. Axillary draining lymph nodes of breast cancer patients supplied the node samples. This clonotype was seen repeatedly, ten times or more. The antigen is undetermined. The chain combines TRBV12-3 or TRBV12-4 with TRBJ2-2, with D perhaps matching TRBD2 (6 bases). The sequenced sample consisted of axillary lymph node tissue. The receptor's source is a female donor with breast cancer. Some clones in this sample may be carry-over from other donors' samples. In DNA, the CDR3 is TGTGCCAGCAGTTTCTCCCTACGGGAGTCCGGGGAGCTGTTTTTT. This translates into CASSFSLRESGELFF.